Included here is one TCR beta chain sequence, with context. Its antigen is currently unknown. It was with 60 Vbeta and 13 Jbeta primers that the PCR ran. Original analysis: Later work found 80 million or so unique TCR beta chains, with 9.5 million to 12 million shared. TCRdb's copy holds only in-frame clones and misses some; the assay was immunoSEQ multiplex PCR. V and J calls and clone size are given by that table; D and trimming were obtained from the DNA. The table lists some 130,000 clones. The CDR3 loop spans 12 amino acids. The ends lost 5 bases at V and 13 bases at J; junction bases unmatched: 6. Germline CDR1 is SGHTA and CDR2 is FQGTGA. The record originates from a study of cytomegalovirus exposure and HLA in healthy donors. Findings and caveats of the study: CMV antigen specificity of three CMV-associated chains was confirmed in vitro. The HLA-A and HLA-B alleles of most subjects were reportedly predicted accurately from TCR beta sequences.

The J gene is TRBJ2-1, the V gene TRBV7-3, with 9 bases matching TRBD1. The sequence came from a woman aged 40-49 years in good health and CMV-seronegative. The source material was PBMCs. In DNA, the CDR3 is TGTGCCAGCAGCCCGACAGGGGGGTCCCAGTTCTTC. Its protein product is CASSPTGGSQFF.